The clone carrying this T cell receptor (beta chain) was found many times. RNA transcripts provided the template for amplifying TCR beta CDR3 regions. An opening RT-PCR round employed HTBI primers and preceded a second-round multiplex PCR. TCRdb itself ran the multiplex PCR reads through MiXCR, one entry per CDR3 protein. This table holds fewer than 600,000 distinct CDR3 sequences, around an eighth found once. This entry belongs to a study of Graves' ophthalmopathy and Graves' hyperthyroidism. Sequencing used blood. The clonotype comes from a woman aged 25 to 45 with Graves' ophthalmopathy.

CDR3 protein: CASRGDKNTEAFF. DNA of the CDR3: TGTGCCAGTAGGGGGGACAAGAACACTGAAGCTTTCTTT. The chain couples TRBV19 to TRBJ1-1; possible D gene TRBD1, 6 bases. The CDR3 runs to 13 residues. V was pared by 6 bases and J by 1 base, with 9 bases between. Germline CDR1 and CDR2: LNHDA and SQIVND (reference sequence).